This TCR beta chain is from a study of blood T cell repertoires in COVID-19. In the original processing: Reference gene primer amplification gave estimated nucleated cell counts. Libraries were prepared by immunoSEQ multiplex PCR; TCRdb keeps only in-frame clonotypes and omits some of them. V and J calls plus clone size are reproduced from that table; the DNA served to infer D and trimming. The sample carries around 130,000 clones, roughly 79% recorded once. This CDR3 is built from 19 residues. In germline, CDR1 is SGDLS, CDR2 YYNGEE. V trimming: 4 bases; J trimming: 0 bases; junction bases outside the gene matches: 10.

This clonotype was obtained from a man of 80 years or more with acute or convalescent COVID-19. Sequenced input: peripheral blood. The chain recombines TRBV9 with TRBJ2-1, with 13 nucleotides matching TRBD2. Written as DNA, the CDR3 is TGTGCCAGCAGCCCGACGACTAGCGGGGGGCCACTCTCCTACAATGAGCAGTTCTTC. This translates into CASSPTTSGGPLSYNEQFF.